The rows below give T cell receptor beta chains drawn from one sample of a study of regulatory T cells in long-lasting Graves disease. TCRdb processed the multiplex PCR reads anew with MiXCR; each CDR3 protein has one entry. Found here are about 540,000 distinct CDR3 sequences, about 14% of them singletons; the top ten hold roughly 10%. These same records also appear under a second study, on T cells in Graves' hyperthyroidism and ophthalmopathy.

The starting material was peripheral blood mononuclear cells (PBMCs), obtained at new diagnosis, from a patient treated with antithyroid drugs. Source of these receptors: a man aged 25 to 45 with Graves disease. Each CDR3 is given with its conserved first and last residue. The D gene is left open where the match is weak. Size is stated for part of the rows, as once, few or many counts, or as a class when the clone is expanded.

cdr3_nt: TGTGCCAGCAGTCCCCACCCGGGGCGGGAGACCTCCTACGAGCAGTACTTC
cdr3_aa: CASSPHPGRETSYEQYF
d_call: TRBD2
clone_size: many
v_call: TRBV12-3/TRBV12-4
j_call: TRBJ2-7

cdr3_nt: TGTGCCAGCAGTCAAAGACTAGCGACCGGGGAGCTGTTTTTT
cdr3_aa: CASSQRLATGELFF
d_call: TRBD2
clone_size: NA
v_call: TRBV6-1
j_call: TRBJ2-2

cdr3_nt: TGCAGTGCTATCACCCGGGATCGGAACACCGGGGAGCTGTTTTTT
cdr3_aa: CSAITRDRNTGELFF
d_call: NA
clone_size: few
v_call: TRBV20-1
j_call: TRBJ2-2

cdr3_nt: TGCGCCAGCAGTGTGACCGGGAGTGGCGAGCAGTACTTC
cdr3_aa: CASSVTGSGEQYF
d_call: NA
clone_size: many
v_call: TRBV10-1
j_call: TRBJ2-7

cdr3_nt: TGTGCCAGCAGCAAACAGGGTGCGGGAAACACTGAAGCTTTCTTT
cdr3_aa: CASSKQGAGNTEAFF
d_call: NA
clone_size: few
v_call: TRBV14
j_call: TRBJ1-1

cdr3_nt: TGTGCCAGCAGCCCGCCAGACAGGGGGCATGTAGATACGCAGTATTTT
cdr3_aa: CASSPPDRGHVDTQYF
d_call: TRBD1
clone_size: NA
v_call: TRBV7-9
j_call: TRBJ2-3

cdr3_nt: TGCAGTGCCATGGGACAGGGGAACACCATATATTTT
cdr3_aa: CSAMGQGNTIYF
d_call: TRBD1
clone_size: many
v_call: TRBV20-1
j_call: TRBJ1-3

cdr3_nt: TGCAGTGCTAGGACTGGCGGACGCAATGAGCAGTTCTTC
cdr3_aa: CSARTGGRNEQFF
d_call: NA
clone_size: NA
v_call: TRBV20-1
j_call: TRBJ2-1

cdr3_nt: TGCAGCGTTACTTCCTCCTACAATGAGCAGTTCTTC
cdr3_aa: CSVTSSYNEQFF
d_call: NA
clone_size: many
v_call: TRBV29-1
j_call: TRBJ2-1

cdr3_nt: TGCGCCAGCAGCTTGTACTCTTCGAGTCGTTTGAACACTGAAGCTTTCTTT
cdr3_aa: CASSLYSSSRLNTEAFF
d_call: NA
clone_size: once
v_call: TRBV5-1
j_call: TRBJ1-1

cdr3_nt: TGTGCCAGCAGCCAAGGGGGATGGGAGCAGTACTTC
cdr3_aa: CASSQGGWEQYF
d_call: NA
clone_size: many
v_call: TRBV3-1
j_call: TRBJ2-7

cdr3_nt: TGTGCCAGCAGTGATGGGACAGGGGGCAGGGACGAGCAGTACTTC
cdr3_aa: CASSDGTGGRDEQYF
d_call: TRBD1
clone_size: NA
v_call: TRBV2
j_call: TRBJ2-7

cdr3_nt: TGTGCCAGCAAGGTTGGGGCAGGCCCGACAGATACGCAGTATTTT
cdr3_aa: CASKVGAGPTDTQYF
d_call: NA
clone_size: many
v_call: TRBV2
j_call: TRBJ2-3

cdr3_nt: TGTGCCTGGAGTGGGGGACTAGCGGGAATCACCGGGGAGCTGTTTTTT
cdr3_aa: CAWSGGLAGITGELFF
d_call: TRBD2
clone_size: NA
v_call: TRBV30
j_call: TRBJ2-2

cdr3_nt: TGTGCCTGGAGTCTCGCCGGGACAGCACGAAACACCATATATTTT
cdr3_aa: CAWSLAGTARNTIYF
d_call: TRBD1
clone_size: NA
v_call: TRBV30
j_call: TRBJ1-3

cdr3_nt: TGTGCCAGCAGGGAGGGGCATCGGGCGGACGAGCAGTACTTC
cdr3_aa: CASREGHRADEQYF
d_call: NA
clone_size: many
v_call: TRBV2
j_call: TRBJ2-7